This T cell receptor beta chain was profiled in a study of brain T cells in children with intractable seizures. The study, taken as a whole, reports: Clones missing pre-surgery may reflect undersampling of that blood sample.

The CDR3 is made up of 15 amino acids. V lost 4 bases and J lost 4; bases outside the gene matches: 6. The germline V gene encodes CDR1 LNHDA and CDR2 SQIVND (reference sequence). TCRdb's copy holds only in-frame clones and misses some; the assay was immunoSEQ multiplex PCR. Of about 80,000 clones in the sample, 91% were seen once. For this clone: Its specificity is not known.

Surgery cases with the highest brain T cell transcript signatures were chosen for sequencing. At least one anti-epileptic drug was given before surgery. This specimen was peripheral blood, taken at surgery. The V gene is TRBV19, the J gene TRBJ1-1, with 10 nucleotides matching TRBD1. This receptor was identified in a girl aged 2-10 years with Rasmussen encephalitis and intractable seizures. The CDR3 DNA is TGTGCCAGTAGTACGATAGGGACAGGGGCCACTGAAGCTTTCTTT. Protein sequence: CASSTIGTGATEAFF. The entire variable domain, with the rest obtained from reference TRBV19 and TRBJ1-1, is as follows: DGGITQSPKYLFRKEGQNVTLSCEQNLNHDAMYWYRQDPGQGLRLIYYSQIVNDFQKGDIAEGYSVSREKKESFPLTVTSAQKNPTAFYLCASSTIGTGATEAFFGQGTRLTVV.